Each of the 8 T cell receptor beta chains below was sequenced from the same sample in a study of T-cell reconstitution after alpha-beta-depleted transplantation in children. TCRbeta library preparation incorporated unique molecular identifiers. MiXCR, applied by TCRdb to the PCR reads, yields one record per CDR3 protein. Of 130,000 to 150,000 distinct CDR3 sequences in the sample, 8.8% were seen once. The material sequenced was PBMCs, mostly from graft donor cells, taken 180 days after TCRalphabeta/CD19-depleted stem cell transplant. Source of these receptors: a female patient between 2 and 10 years old who had a stem cell transplant for congenital amegakaryocytic thrombocytopenia, so the T cells may come from the graft donor.

The chain joins TRBV9 to TRBJ2-1; D is perhaps TRBD1 (5 bases). V dropped 4 bases and J dropped 5 bases, with 16 bases sitting between them. The V gene's germline CDR1 is SGDLS and CDR2 YYNGEE. CDR3 length: 15 residues. CDR3: CASSPWGSRHNEQFF. CDR3 sequence (DNA): TGTGCCAGCAGCCCGTGGGGCTCTCGCCACAATGAGCAGTTCTTC.

As for this clonotype: A much bigger clone sits one base away, suggesting this may be a read error. The chain recombines TRBV28 with TRBJ2-7; TRBD1 is a possible D gene (6 bases). Germline values: CDR1 MDHEN, CDR2 SYDVKM. The CDR3 loop spans 16 amino acids. The ends were cut back, 4 bases at V and 4 bases at J, with 20 bases in the middle. This CDR3 reads CASSSIGTTSLYEQYF. The CDR3 region has the DNA TGTGCCAGCAGTTCAATTGGGACAACCTCCCTGTACGAGCAGTACTTC.

This clonotype was observed many times. V usage is TRBV28 and J usage is TRBJ2-3; D possibly corresponds to TRBD2 (6 bases). Germline loops: CDR1 MDHEN, CDR2 SYDVKM. Trimming cost V 2 bases and J 4 bases, with 13 bases left between them. This CDR3 spans 15 amino acids. CDR3 sequence reads: CASSLVGGAADTQYF. CDR3 coding DNA: TGTGCCAGCAGTTTAGTCGGGGGAGCGGCAGATACGCAGTATTTT.

In its sample, this clonotype was seen many times. In nucleotides, the CDR3 is TGCAGTGCTAGTAGGACCTTACCTTCCTACGAGCAGTACTTC. Protein sequence: CSASRTLPSYEQYF. The chain employs TRBV20-1 and TRBJ2-7, with D uncertain. The CDR3 extends over 14 amino acids. V was shortened by 3 bases and J by 1 base, with 13 bases between the two germline ends. In germline, CDR1 is DFQATT, CDR2 SNEGSKA (reference sequence).

This clonotype was observed at least ten times. The rearrangement uses TRBV5-6 and TRBJ2-2; a weak D match, TRBD1 (6 bases). The CDR3 is 15 amino acids. The V gene's germline CDR1 is SGHDT and CDR2 YYEEEE. V lost 1 base and J lost 1, with 8 bases in between. The CDR3 loop reads CASSLLGQNTGELFF. CDR3 sequence (DNA): TGTGCCAGCAGCTTGTTGGGACAGAACACCGGGGAGCTGTTTTTT.

This chain joins TRBV18 and TRBJ2-3; 7 bases align to TRBD2. The CDR3 totals 14 residues. V lost 3 bases and J lost 3; bases outside the gene matches: 3. The V gene's germline CDR1 is KGHSH and CDR2 LQKENI. The CDR3: CASSPIGRTDTQYF. CDR3 sequence (DNA): TGTGCCAGCTCACCCATCGGGAGGACAGATACGCAGTATTTT.

This clonotype was observed many times. The gene calls are TRBV5-6 and TRBJ1-2; unclear D gene. Trimming left V 2 bases short and J 6 bases short, with 8 bases between. CDR3 length: 12 amino acids. Germline V gene lookup returns CDR1 SGHDT and CDR2 YYEEEE. Here the CDR3 reads CASSFHLHGYTF. The CDR3 DNA reads as TGTGCCAGCAGCTTTCACCTTCATGGCTACACCTTC.

The chain joins TRBV28 to TRBJ1-1; D unresolved. This CDR3 is built from 15 residues. V shed 2 bases and J shed 4 bases, with 14 bases lying between them. Germline V gene data show CDR1 as MDHEN and CDR2 as SYDVKM. This CDR3 reads CASSLPALTTTEAFF. CDR3 in DNA: TGTGCCAGCAGTTTACCCGCCCTTACTACCACTGAAGCTTTCTTT.